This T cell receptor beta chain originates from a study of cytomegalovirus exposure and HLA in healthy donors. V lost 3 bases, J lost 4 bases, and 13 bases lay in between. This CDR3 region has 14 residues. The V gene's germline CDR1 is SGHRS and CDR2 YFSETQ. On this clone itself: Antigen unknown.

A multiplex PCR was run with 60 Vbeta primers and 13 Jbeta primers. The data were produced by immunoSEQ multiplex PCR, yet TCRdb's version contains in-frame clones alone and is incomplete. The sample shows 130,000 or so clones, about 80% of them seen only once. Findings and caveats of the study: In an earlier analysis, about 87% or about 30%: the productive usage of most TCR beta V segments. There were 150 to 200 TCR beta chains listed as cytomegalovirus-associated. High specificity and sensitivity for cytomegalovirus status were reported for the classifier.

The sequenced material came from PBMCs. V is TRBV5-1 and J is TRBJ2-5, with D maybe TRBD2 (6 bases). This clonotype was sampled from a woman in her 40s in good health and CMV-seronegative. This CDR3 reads CASSSGAVRETQYF. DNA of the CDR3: TGCGCCAGCAGCTCGGGAGCGGTGAGAGAGACCCAGTACTTC.